This T cell receptor beta chain was found in a study of T-cell reconstitution after alpha-beta-depleted transplantation in children. TCRbeta library construction was performed incorporating unique molecular identifiers. TCRdb reprocessed the PCR reads via MiXCR and lists one record per CDR3 protein. The sample includes 330,000 or so distinct CDR3 sequences, 6% to 10% of them seen just once. Study findings and constraints: It was reported that alpha-beta T cells came from several hundred expanded graft clones (about two months after transplant). Surviving thymic progenitors and recipient T cells were the source of high TCRbeta diversity at day 60 in some patients. At one year after transplant, newly produced T cells mostly accounted for T-cell counts and diversity.

The CDR3 contains 12 residues. Trimming stripped 5 bases from V and 0 bases from J, with 4 bases between. Germline CDR1 and CDR2: MGHDK and SYGVNS. This clonotype was recorded at least ten times. Its target is not known. This receptor was obtained from a female patient aged 2-15 years who had a stem cell transplant for Fanconi anemia, so the T cells may come from the graft donor. Sample: peripheral blood, taken 360 days after TCRalphabeta/CD19-depleted stem cell transplant. This chain joins TRBV25-1 and TRBJ1-1; D is unresolved. As DNA, the CDR3 is TGTGCCAGCAGTTTCGTGAACACTGAAGCTTTCTTT. As protein: CASSFVNTEAFF.